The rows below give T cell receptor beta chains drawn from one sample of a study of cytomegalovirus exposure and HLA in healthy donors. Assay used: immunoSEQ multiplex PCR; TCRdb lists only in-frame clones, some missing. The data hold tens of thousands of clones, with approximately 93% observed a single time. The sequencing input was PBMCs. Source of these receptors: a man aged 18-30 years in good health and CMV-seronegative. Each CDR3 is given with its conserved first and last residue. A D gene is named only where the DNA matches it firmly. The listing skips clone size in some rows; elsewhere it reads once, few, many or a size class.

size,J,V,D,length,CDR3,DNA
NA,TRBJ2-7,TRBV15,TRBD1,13,CATSQGQAYEQYF,TGTGCCACCAGCCAGGGACAGGCCTACGAGCAGTACTTC
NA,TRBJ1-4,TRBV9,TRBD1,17,CASSPQFGQGTNEKLFF,TGTGCCAGCAGCCCACAGTTTGGACAGGGGACTAATGAAAAACTGTTTTTT
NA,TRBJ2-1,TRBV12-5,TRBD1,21,CASGLPLFRDRGTVTYNEQFF,TGTGCTAGTGGTTTACCGCTGTTCCGGGACAGGGGGACCGTCACCTACAATGAGCAGTTCTTC
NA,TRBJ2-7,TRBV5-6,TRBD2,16,CASSLEGSGSGYEQYF,TGTGCCAGCAGCTTGGAGGGTAGCGGGAGTGGTTACGAGCAGTACTTC
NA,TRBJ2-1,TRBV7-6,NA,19,CASSPRLRGTTGSYNEQFF,TGTGCCAGCAGCCCAAGGCTGCGGGGCACTACCGGCTCCTACAATGAGCAGTTCTTC
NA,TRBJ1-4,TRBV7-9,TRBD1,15,CASSLGDRGNEKLFF,TGTGCCAGCAGCTTAGGGGACAGGGGGAATGAAAAACTGTTTTTT
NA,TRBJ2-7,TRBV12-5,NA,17,CASGLGPEGPATYEQYF,TGTGCTAGTGGTTTGGGTCCGGAGGGCCCGGCGACCTACGAGCAGTACTTC
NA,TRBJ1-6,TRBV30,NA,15,CAQSGLADLNSPLHF,TGTGCCCAGTCGGGTTTGGCCGACCTTAATTCACCCCTCCACTTT
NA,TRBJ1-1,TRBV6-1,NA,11,CASWLNTEAFF,TGTGCCAGCTGGCTGAACACTGAAGCTTTCTTT
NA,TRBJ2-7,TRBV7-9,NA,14,CASSSDREDWEQYF,TGTGCCAGCAGCAGTGACAGGGAGGACTGGGAGCAGTACTTC
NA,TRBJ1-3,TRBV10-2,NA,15,CASSESGGAGNTIYF,TGCGCCAGCAGTGAATCGGGGGGTGCTGGAAACACCATATATTTT
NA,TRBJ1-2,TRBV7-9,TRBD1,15,CASSLTLWDSYGYTF,TGTGCCAGCAGCTTAACGCTCTGGGACAGCTATGGCTACACCTTC
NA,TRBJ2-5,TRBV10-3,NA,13,CAITASDRETQYF,TGTGCCATCACCGCTAGCGACAGAGAGACCCAGTACTTC
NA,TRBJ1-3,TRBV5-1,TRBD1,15,CASSLGDSSGNTIYF,TGCGCCAGCAGCTTGGGGGACAGCTCTGGAAACACCATATATTTT
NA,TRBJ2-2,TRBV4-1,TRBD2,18,CASSQRTSGRSRTGELFF,TGCGCCAGCAGCCAACGGACTAGCGGGAGAAGTAGGACCGGGGAGCTGTTTTTT
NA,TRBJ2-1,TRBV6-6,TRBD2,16,CASSYLGLAGGAEQFF,TGTGCCAGCAGTTACCTTGGACTAGCGGGAGGAGCTGAGCAGTTCTTC
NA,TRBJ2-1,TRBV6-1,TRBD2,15,CASSEEAGGVNEQFF,TGTGCCAGCAGTGAAGAGGCGGGGGGGGTTAATGAGCAGTTCTTC
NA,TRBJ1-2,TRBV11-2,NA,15,CASSWTTGSNYGYTF,TGTGCCAGCAGCTGGACGACAGGATCTAACTATGGCTACACCTTC
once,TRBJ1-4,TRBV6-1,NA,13,CASGGVTNEKLFF,TGTGCCAGCGGGGGGGTTACTAATGAAAAACTGTTTTTT
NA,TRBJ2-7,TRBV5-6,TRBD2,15,CASSSGTSGSYEQYF,TGTGCCAGCAGCTCCGGGACTAGCGGCTCCTACGAGCAGTACTTC
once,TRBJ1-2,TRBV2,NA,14,CASSERRRESGYTF,TGTGCCAGCAGTGAACGAAGGAGGGAAAGCGGCTACACCTTC
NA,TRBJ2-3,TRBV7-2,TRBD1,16,CASSFRQGIVGDTQYF,TGTGCCAGCAGCTTTCGACAGGGGATAGTAGGAGATACGCAGTATTTT
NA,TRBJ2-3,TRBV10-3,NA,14,CAISGRGETDTQYF,TGTGCCATCAGTGGCAGGGGAGAGACAGATACGCAGTATTTT
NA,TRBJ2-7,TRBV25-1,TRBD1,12,CASSRDRGEQYF,TGTGCCAGCAGCCGGGACAGGGGGGAGCAGTACTTC
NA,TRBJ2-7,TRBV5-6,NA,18,CASSLLGRGAISAYEQYF,TGTGCCAGCAGCTTGTTGGGAAGGGGCGCCATTAGTGCCTACGAGCAGTACTTC
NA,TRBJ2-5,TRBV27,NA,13,CASSSQLQETQYF,TGTGCCAGCAGTTCCCAACTTCAAGAGACCCAGTACTTC
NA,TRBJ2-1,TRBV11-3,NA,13,CASSSRQADEQFF,TGTGCCAGCAGCTCAAGACAGGCGGATGAGCAGTTCTTC
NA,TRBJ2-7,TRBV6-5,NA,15,CASSYSVGGGYEQYF,TGTGCCAGCAGTTACTCCGTAGGGGGTGGCTACGAGCAGTACTTC
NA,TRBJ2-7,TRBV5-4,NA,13,CASSMDTTYEQYF,TGTGCCAGCAGTATGGACACAACCTACGAGCAGTACTTC
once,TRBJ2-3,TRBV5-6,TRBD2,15,CASSLAWTSADTQYF,TGTGCCAGCAGCTTGGCGTGGACTAGCGCAGATACGCAGTATTTT
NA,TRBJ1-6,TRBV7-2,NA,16,CASSRGGRVVNSPLHF,TGTGCCAGCAGCCGTGGGGGCAGGGTGGTAAATTCACCCCTCCACTTT
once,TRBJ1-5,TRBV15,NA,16,CATSRDIGGMDQPQHF,TGTGCCACCAGCAGAGATATTGGAGGTATGGATCAGCCCCAGCATTTT
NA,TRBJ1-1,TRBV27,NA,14,CASSPLGQNTEAFF,TGTGCCAGCAGTCCACTCGGACAGAACACTGAAGCTTTCTTT
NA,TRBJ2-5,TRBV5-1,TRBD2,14,CASSPSGGQETQYF,TGCGCCAGCAGCCCTAGCGGGGGCCAAGAGACCCAGTACTTC
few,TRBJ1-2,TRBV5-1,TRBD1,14,CASSPQQGVRGYTF,TGCGCCAGCAGCCCCCAACAGGGGGTGAGGGGCTACACCTTC
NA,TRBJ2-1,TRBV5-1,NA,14,CASTGGGLINEQFF,TGCGCCAGCACCGGCGGGGGCCTTATCAATGAGCAGTTCTTC
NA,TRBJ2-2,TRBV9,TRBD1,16,CASSVASHRGTGELFF,TGTGCCAGCAGCGTAGCCTCCCACAGGGGAACCGGGGAGCTGTTTTTT
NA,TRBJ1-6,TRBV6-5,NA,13,CASSSGYNSPLHF,TGTGCCAGCAGTTCGGGCTATAATTCACCCCTCCACTTT
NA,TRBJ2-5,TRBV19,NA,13,CASSIDGEETQYF,TGTGCCAGTAGTATCGACGGGGAGGAGACCCAGTACTTC
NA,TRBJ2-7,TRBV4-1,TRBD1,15,CASSHPGQGTYEQYF,TGCGCCAGCAGCCACCCGGGACAGGGTACCTACGAGCAGTACTTC
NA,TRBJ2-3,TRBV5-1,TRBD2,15,CASSSLAGVGDTQYF,TGCGCCAGCAGCTCACTAGCGGGAGTAGGAGATACGCAGTATTTT